The 4 T cell receptor beta chains below all came from one sample that was sequenced in a study of cytomegalovirus exposure and HLA in healthy donors. This PCR relied on a set of 60 Vbeta primers and 13 Jbeta primers. The assay was immunoSEQ multiplex PCR, and TCRdb's table has in-frame clones only and misses some. The sample consists of 180,000 or so clones, roughly 80% of them appearing once. The sequenced sample consisted of PBMCs. Every receptor here comes from a man between 40 and 49 years old in good health and CMV-seronegative.

The chain uses TRBV28 and TRBJ1-1; D is ambiguous. V was pared by 3 bases and J by 7 bases, with 9 bases between. CDR3 length: 12 residues. Germline V CDR1 and CDR2: MDHEN, SYDVKM. This CDR3 is CASSLVSREAFF. Written as DNA, the CDR3 is TGTGCCAGCAGTTTGGTTAGTCGTGAAGCTTTCTTT.

This rearrangement joins TRBV29-1 to TRBJ1-2, with 8 nucleotides matching TRBD1. The CDR3 has 14 residues. Per the germline V gene, CDR1 is SQVTM and CDR2 is ANQGSEA. The V gene end was trimmed by 6 bases and the J gene end by 4 bases; junction bases not matched to a gene: 10. The CDR3 reads CSVRGQGKSYGYTF. In nucleotides, the CDR3 is TGCAGCGTACGAGGACAGGGCAAATCCTATGGCTACACCTTC.

The J gene is TRBJ2-4, the V gene TRBV7-2; 7 nucleotides match TRBD1. Germline CDR1 SGHTA, CDR2 FQGNSA. The V gene end was trimmed by 5 bases and the J gene end by 4 bases; junction bases not matched to a gene: 11. This CDR3 comprises 16 residues. CDR3 sequence reads: CASSPNAGTAKNIQYF. DNA of the CDR3: TGTGCCAGCAGCCCAAATGCCGGGACAGCTAAAAACATTCAGTACTTC. The whole variable domain, filled in from reference TRBV7-2 and TRBJ2-4, reads GAGVSQSPSNKVTEKGKDVELRCDPISGHTALYWYRQSLGQGLEFLIYFQGNSAPDKSGLPSDRFSAERTGGSVSTLTIQRTQQEDSAVYLCASSPNAGTAKNIQYFGAGTRLSVL.

This chain links TRBV9 with TRBJ2-5, with 9 bases that match TRBD2. After removal of 0 bases from V and 4 bases from J, the junction contained 4 bases not matched to a gene. This CDR3 has 15 residues. CDR1 SGDLS and CDR2 YYNGEE come from the germline V gene. The CDR3 bases are TGTGCCAGCAGCGTAGGTAGCGGGGGTGGAGAGACCCAGTACTTC. This translates into CASSVGSGGGETQYF.